The TCR beta chain under discussion was sequenced for a study of blood T cell repertoires in COVID-19. Trimming left V 2 bases short and J 6 bases short, with 13 bases between. Germline CDR1 and CDR2: LGHNA and YNFKEQ. This CDR3 contains 14 residues. In the original workflow: Reference gene primers were amplified, and this amplification served to estimate nucleated cell counts. Clones were sequenced by immunoSEQ multiplex PCR, and TCRdb holds only the in-frame ones, with some missing. D and trimming were read from the DNA, whereas the V and J calls and clone size are those reported in that table. This table has about 150,000 clones, over 70% appearing once.

The chain employs TRBV4-2 and TRBJ1-1; D possibly corresponds to TRBD1 (5 bases). The TCR sequence derives from a middle-aged man who had recovered from COVID-19. Sequencing was done on a sample of peripheral blood. As DNA, the CDR3 is TGTGCCAGCAGCCAACCGGGGGATTCGGCTGAAGCTTTCTTT. Protein sequence: CASSQPGDSAEAFF.